A selection of T cell receptor beta chains follows, all from one sample in a study of cytomegalovirus exposure and HLA in healthy donors. The assay was immunoSEQ multiplex PCR, and TCRdb's table has in-frame clones only and misses some. Here the sample spans approximately 110,000 clones, approximately 80% being singletons. Sequencing was performed on PBMCs. The receptors originated from a man aged 50 to 59 in good health and CMV-seronegative. Each CDR3 is given with its conserved first and last residue. Each record gives: D gene, J gene, V gene, clone size, CDR3 protein, CDR3 DNA. A D gene is named only where the DNA matches it firmly. Expanded clones are given a class, and other clones once, few, many or no size at all.

d_gene: TRBD1
j_gene: TRBJ1-2
v_gene: TRBV4-1
abundance: few
CDR3aa: CASSLLTGDGANYGYTF
CDR3nt: TGCGCCAGCAGCCTTTTGACAGGGGACGGGGCTAACTATGGCTACACCTTC

d_gene: TRBD1
j_gene: TRBJ2-5
v_gene: TRBV5-4
abundance: -
CDR3aa: CASSPRDRGSQETQYF
CDR3nt: TGTGCCAGCAGCCCTAGGGACAGGGGCTCCCAAGAGACCCAGTACTTC

d_gene: TRBD2
j_gene: TRBJ2-1
v_gene: TRBV6-1
abundance: -
CDR3aa: CASSEALAGSYNEQFF
CDR3nt: TGTGCCAGCAGTGAAGCCCTAGCGGGCTCCTACAATGAGCAGTTCTTC

d_gene: TRBD1
j_gene: TRBJ1-5
v_gene: TRBV5-1
abundance: -
CDR3aa: CASSSPGQRQPQHF
CDR3nt: TGCGCCAGCAGCTCCCCGGGACAGCGACAGCCCCAGCATTTT

d_gene: -
j_gene: TRBJ2-3
v_gene: TRBV5-6
abundance: -
CDR3aa: CASSLWVRGEVDTQYF
CDR3nt: TGTGCCAGCAGCTTGTGGGTCCGAGGGGAGGTAGATACGCAGTATTTT

d_gene: -
j_gene: TRBJ2-7
v_gene: TRBV7-9
abundance: -
CDR3aa: CASSLGAGSSYEQYF
CDR3nt: TGTGCCAGCAGCTTGGGCGCGGGGAGCTCCTACGAGCAGTACTTC

d_gene: -
j_gene: TRBJ2-5
v_gene: TRBV5-1
abundance: once
CDR3aa: CASSLLSGYQETQYF
CDR3nt: TGCGCCAGCAGCTTGTTGTCCGGGTACCAAGAGACCCAGTACTTC

d_gene: -
j_gene: TRBJ1-5
v_gene: TRBV5-1
abundance: few
CDR3aa: CASSFRGESPQHF
CDR3nt: TGCGCCAGCAGCTTTCGGGGGGAGTCGCCCCAGCATTTT

d_gene: TRBD2
j_gene: TRBJ2-1
v_gene: TRBV5-1
abundance: -
CDR3aa: CASSLGGGYPNEQFF
CDR3nt: TGCGCCAGCAGCTTGGGGGGAGGGTATCCCAATGAGCAGTTCTTC

d_gene: -
j_gene: TRBJ2-2
v_gene: TRBV5-6
abundance: -
CDR3aa: CASSLQQGTGELFF
CDR3nt: TGTGCCAGCAGCTTGCAGCAGGGGACCGGGGAGCTGTTTTTT

d_gene: TRBD1
j_gene: TRBJ1-3
v_gene: TRBV4-3
abundance: -
CDR3aa: CASSTPDRAGNTIYF
CDR3nt: TGCGCCAGCAGCACTCCAGACAGGGCTGGAAACACCATATATTTT

d_gene: -
j_gene: TRBJ2-5
v_gene: TRBV19
abundance: once
CDR3aa: CASSRGAVSLGETQYF
CDR3nt: TGTGCCAGTAGCCGGGGGGCCGTGTCCCTGGGAGAGACCCAGTACTTC

d_gene: TRBD2
j_gene: TRBJ2-1
v_gene: TRBV7-9
abundance: -
CDR3aa: CASSSTSGSTYNEQFF
CDR3nt: TGTGCCAGCAGCTCGACTAGCGGGAGTACCTACAATGAGCAGTTCTTC

d_gene: -
j_gene: TRBJ1-6
v_gene: TRBV6-6
abundance: -
CDR3aa: CASSRTGDSPLHF
CDR3nt: TGTGCCAGCAGCCGGACGGGAGATTCACCCCTCCACTTT

d_gene: -
j_gene: TRBJ1-1
v_gene: TRBV25-1
abundance: -
CDR3aa: CASRKEGGHTEAFF
CDR3nt: TGTGCCAGCAGGAAGGAGGGCGGGCACACTGAAGCTTTCTTT

d_gene: TRBD2
j_gene: TRBJ2-3
v_gene: TRBV15
abundance: -
CDR3aa: CATSRGLAGGTDTQYF
CDR3nt: TGTGCCACCAGCAGAGGCCTAGCGGGTGGCACAGATACGCAGTATTTT

d_gene: -
j_gene: TRBJ2-5
v_gene: TRBV14
abundance: -
CDR3aa: CASSQRRRETQYF
CDR3nt: TGTGCCAGCAGCCAAAGGAGGCGAGAGACCCAGTACTTC

d_gene: -
j_gene: TRBJ2-2
v_gene: TRBV19
abundance: -
CDR3aa: CASSITLALHTGELFF
CDR3nt: TGTGCCAGTAGTATTACCCTAGCCCTACACACCGGGGAGCTGTTTTTT

d_gene: TRBD1
j_gene: TRBJ1-2
v_gene: TRBV28
abundance: -
CDR3aa: CASRYPGQGLYGYTF
CDR3nt: TGTGCCAGCAGGTATCCGGGACAGGGACTCTATGGCTACACCTTC

d_gene: -
j_gene: TRBJ1-5
v_gene: TRBV6-1
abundance: -
CDR3aa: CASSDNWQGYQPQHF
CDR3nt: TGTGCCAGCAGTGATAATTGGCAGGGTTATCAGCCCCAGCATTTT

d_gene: -
j_gene: TRBJ1-6
v_gene: TRBV4-3
abundance: -
CDR3aa: CASSQTLGTGRSSPLHF
CDR3nt: TGCGCCAGCAGCCAAACCCTAGGAACGGGTAGGAGTTCACCCCTCCACTTT

d_gene: TRBD1
j_gene: TRBJ1-2
v_gene: TRBV7-9
abundance: -
CDR3aa: CASTRQGSDGYTF
CDR3nt: TGTGCCAGCACCAGACAGGGGTCGGATGGCTACACCTTC

d_gene: TRBD1
j_gene: TRBJ2-2
v_gene: TRBV6-5
abundance: -
CDR3aa: CASSSPTGATGELFF
CDR3nt: TGTGCCAGCAGTTCCCCGACAGGGGCCACCGGGGAGCTGTTTTTT

d_gene: TRBD2
j_gene: TRBJ2-2
v_gene: TRBV7-8
abundance: -
CDR3aa: CASSLVARTSGEHTGELFF
CDR3nt: TGTGCCAGCAGCTTAGTCGCTCGCACTAGCGGGGAGCACACCGGGGAGCTGTTTTTT

d_gene: -
j_gene: TRBJ2-1
v_gene: TRBV6-4
abundance: -
CDR3aa: CASNVWWLFF
CDR3nt: TGTGCCAGCAACGTTTGGTGGCTGTTCTTC

d_gene: -
j_gene: TRBJ2-6
v_gene: TRBV4-1
abundance: few
CDR3aa: CASSQALSGANVLTF
CDR3nt: TGCGCCAGCAGCCAAGCCCTATCTGGGGCCAACGTCCTGACTTTC

d_gene: -
j_gene: TRBJ1-1
v_gene: TRBV9
abundance: -
CDR3aa: CASSATGGLTEAFF
CDR3nt: TGTGCCAGCAGCGCAACTGGAGGGTTAACTGAAGCTTTCTTT

d_gene: TRBD1
j_gene: TRBJ2-4
v_gene: TRBV6-1
abundance: -
CDR3aa: CASSESAGGAGIQYF
CDR3nt: TGTGCCAGCAGTGAATCTGCAGGGGGCGCAGGCATTCAGTACTTC

d_gene: -
j_gene: TRBJ2-2
v_gene: TRBV10-3
abundance: -
CDR3aa: CAISDANTGELFF
CDR3nt: TGTGCCATCAGTGACGCGAACACCGGGGAGCTGTTTTTT

d_gene: -
j_gene: TRBJ1-1
v_gene: TRBV7-6
abundance: -
CDR3aa: CASSPAGWTEAFF
CDR3nt: TGTGCCAGCAGCCCAGCAGGGTGGACTGAAGCTTTCTTT

d_gene: -
j_gene: TRBJ1-2
v_gene: TRBV28
abundance: -
CDR3aa: CASSSPPRTVLDGYTF
CDR3nt: TGTGCCAGCAGTTCTCCCCCCAGGACAGTATTAGATGGCTACACCTTC